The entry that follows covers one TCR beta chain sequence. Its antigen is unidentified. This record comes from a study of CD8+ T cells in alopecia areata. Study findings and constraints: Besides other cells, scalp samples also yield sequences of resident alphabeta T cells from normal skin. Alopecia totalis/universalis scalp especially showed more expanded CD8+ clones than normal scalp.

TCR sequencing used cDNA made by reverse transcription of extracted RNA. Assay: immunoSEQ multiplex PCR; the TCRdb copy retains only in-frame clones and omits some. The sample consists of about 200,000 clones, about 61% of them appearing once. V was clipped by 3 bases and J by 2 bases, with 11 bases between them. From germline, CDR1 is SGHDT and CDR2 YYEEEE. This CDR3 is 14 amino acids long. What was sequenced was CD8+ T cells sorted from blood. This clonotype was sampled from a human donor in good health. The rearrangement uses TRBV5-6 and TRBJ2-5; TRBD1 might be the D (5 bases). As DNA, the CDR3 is TGTGCCAGCAGCTCGCCGGACACACAAGAGACCCAGTACTTC. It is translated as CASSSPDTQETQYF.